This T cell receptor beta chain comes out of a study of T cell responses to AZD1222 COVID-19 vaccine. Study background: Pooling covered second doses at about 4 or about 12 weeks.

Profiled with immunoSEQ multiplex PCR; TCRdb holds only in-frame clones, not every one. In the table there are 180,000 or so clones, approximately 92% of which are singletons. V was shortened by 7 bases and J by 8 bases, with 11 bases between the two germline ends. CDR3 length equals 11 residues. Regarding this clone: Its specificity is not known.

Study-wide findings and caveats: Spike as a whole was targeted by vaccine-associated CD4 TCRs, dominant at 160-218 and 743-854. No repertoire was sampled before or during the peak T cell response, only after it. It should be noted that donors were predominantly white British and more often female, and clonal diversity was possibly underestimated.

This sequence joins TRBV12-3 or TRBV12-4 and TRBJ1-1, with D hard to call. This clonotype was obtained from an adult in good health. The input for sequencing was peripheral blood, taken on day 0 of AZD1222 vaccination. This CDR3 reads CASTRTTEAFF. The CDR3, as DNA: TGTGCCAGCACCCGGACGACAGAAGCTTTCTTT.